Sequencing of this TCR beta chain was carried out in a study of cytomegalovirus exposure and HLA in healthy donors. Study conclusions and caveats: Some V segments, including TRBV6-2 and TRBV6-3, were excluded as indistinguishable. Investigators reported over 150 TCR beta chains as tied to cytomegalovirus.

In its sample, this clone was seen a few times. Antigen: not known. Trimming cost V 6 bases and J 11 bases; bases outside gene matches: 10. Germline CDR1 and CDR2: MDHEN and SYDVKM. The CDR3 is 13 amino acids. The PCR ran on 60 Vbeta and 13 Jbeta primers. Only in-frame clones appear in the TCRdb table, and some are missing; sequencing was by immunoSEQ multiplex PCR. The sample consists of some 180,000 clones, approximately 12% of them appearing once. The receptor was isolated from a man aged 50 to 60 in good health and CMV-seropositive. Source material: PBMCs. The J gene is TRBJ1-1, the V gene TRBV28, with 9 bases fitting TRBD1. In nucleotides, the CDR3 is TGTGCCAGCAGAGGGACAGGGAGGTCCGAGGCTTTCTTT. Its translation: CASRGTGRSEAFF. The full variable domain, its missing parts supplied by reference TRBV28 and TRBJ1-1, is DVKVTQSSRYLVKRTGEKVFLECVQDMDHENMFWYRQDPGLGLRLIYFSYDVKMKEKGDIPEGYSVSREKKERFSLILESASTNQTSMYLCASRGTGRSEAFFGQGTRLTVV.